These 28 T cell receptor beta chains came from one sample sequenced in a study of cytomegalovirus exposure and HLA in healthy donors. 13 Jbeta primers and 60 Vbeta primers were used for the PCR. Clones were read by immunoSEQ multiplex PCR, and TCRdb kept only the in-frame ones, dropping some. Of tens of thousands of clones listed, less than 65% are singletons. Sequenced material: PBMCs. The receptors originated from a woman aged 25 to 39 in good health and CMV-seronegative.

Here the CDR3 DNA reads TGTGCCAGCAGATCTAGGCGCGGGACCCTATTCACGAACACTGAAGCTTTCTTT. Amino acids: CASRSRRGTLFTNTEAFF. The chain carries TRBV27 and TRBJ1-1; weak D call: TRBD1 (5 bases). Germline CDR1 reads MNHEY; CDR2 reads SMNVEV (reference sequence). The CDR3 totals 18 residues. V lost 6 bases and J lost 1, with 24 bases in between.

CDR3 DNA sequence: TGCAGCGTTGAAAACCGGGACAGGGATCGAAACACCATATATTTT. Encoded protein: CSVENRDRDRNTIYF. The chain combines TRBV29-1 with TRBJ1-3; TRBD1 aligns across 9 bases. Per germline, CDR1 SQVTM and CDR2 ANQGSEA. The CDR3 covers 15 residues. The V segment lost 2 bases and the J segment 5 bases; nucleotides outside the gene matches: 7.

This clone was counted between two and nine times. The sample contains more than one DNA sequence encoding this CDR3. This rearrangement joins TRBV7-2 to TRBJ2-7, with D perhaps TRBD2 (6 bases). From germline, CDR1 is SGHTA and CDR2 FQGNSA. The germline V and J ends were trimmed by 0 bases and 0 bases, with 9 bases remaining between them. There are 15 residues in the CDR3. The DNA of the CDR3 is TGTGCCAGCAGCTTAGCTAGCGGCAGCTCCTACGAGCAGTACTTC. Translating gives CASSLASGSSYEQYF.

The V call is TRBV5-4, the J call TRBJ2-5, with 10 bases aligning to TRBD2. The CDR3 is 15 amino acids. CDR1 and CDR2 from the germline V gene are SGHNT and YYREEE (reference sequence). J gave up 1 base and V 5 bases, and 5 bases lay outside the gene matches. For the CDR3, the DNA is TGTGCCAGCAGTCCTACTAGCGGGACCCAAGAGACCCAGTACTTC. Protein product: CASSPTSGTQETQYF.

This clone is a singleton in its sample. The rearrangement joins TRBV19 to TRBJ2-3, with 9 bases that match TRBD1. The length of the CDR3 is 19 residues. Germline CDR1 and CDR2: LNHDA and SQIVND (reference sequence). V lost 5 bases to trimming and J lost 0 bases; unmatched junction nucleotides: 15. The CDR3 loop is CASSAPGTGRVLSTDTQYF. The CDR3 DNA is TGTGCCAGTAGTGCTCCCGGGACAGGGCGCGTCTTAAGCACAGATACGCAGTATTTT. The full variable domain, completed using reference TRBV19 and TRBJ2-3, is DGGITQSPKYLFRKEGQNVTLSCEQNLNHDAMYWYRQDPGQGLRLIYYSQIVNDFQKGDIAEGYSVSREKKESFPLTVTSAQKNPTAFYLCASSAPGTGRVLSTDTQYFGPGTRLTVL.

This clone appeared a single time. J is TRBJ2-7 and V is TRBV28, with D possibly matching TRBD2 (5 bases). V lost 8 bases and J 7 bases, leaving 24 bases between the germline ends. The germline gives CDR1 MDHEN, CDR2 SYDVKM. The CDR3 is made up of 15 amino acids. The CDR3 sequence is CASGSRTPTVREQYF. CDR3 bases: TGTGCCAGCGGGTCTCGGACTCCCACAGTTCGGGAGCAGTACTTC. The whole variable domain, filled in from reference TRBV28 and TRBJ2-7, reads DVKVTQSSRYLVKRTGEKVFLECVQDMDHENMFWYRQDPGLGLRLIYFSYDVKMKEKGDIPEGYSVSREKKERFSLILESASTNQTSMYLCASGSRTPTVREQYFGPGTRLTVT.

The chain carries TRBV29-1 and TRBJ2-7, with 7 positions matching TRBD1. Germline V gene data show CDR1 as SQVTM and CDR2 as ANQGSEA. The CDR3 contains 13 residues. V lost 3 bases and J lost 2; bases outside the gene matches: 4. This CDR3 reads CSVDRGPPYEQYF. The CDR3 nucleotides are TGCAGCGTTGATAGGGGGCCACCCTACGAGCAGTACTTC.

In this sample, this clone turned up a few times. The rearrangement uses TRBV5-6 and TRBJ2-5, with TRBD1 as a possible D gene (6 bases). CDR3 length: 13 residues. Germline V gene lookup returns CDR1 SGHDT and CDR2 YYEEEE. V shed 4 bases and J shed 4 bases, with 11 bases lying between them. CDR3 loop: CASSRDTGETQYF. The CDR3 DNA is TGTGCCAGCAGCCGGGACACCGGAGAGACCCAGTACTTC.

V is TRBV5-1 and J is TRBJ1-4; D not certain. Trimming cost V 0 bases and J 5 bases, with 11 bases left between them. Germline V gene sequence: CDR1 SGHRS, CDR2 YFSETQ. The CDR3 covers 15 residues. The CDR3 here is CASSLGPGSNEKLFF. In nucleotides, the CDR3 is TGCGCCAGCAGCTTGGGGCCGGGTTCAAATGAAAAACTGTTTTTT.

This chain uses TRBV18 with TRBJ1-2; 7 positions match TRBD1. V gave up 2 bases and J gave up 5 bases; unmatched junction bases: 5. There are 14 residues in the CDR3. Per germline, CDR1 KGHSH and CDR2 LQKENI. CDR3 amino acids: CASSPTGELYGYTF. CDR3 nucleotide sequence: TGTGCCAGCTCACCAACAGGGGAACTTTATGGCTACACCTTC.

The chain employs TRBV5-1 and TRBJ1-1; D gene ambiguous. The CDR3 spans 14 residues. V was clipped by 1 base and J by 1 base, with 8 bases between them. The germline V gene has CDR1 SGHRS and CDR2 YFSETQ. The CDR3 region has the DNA TGCGCCAGCAGCTTGACCAGAAAGAACACTGAAGCTTTCTTT. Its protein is CASSLTRKNTEAFF.

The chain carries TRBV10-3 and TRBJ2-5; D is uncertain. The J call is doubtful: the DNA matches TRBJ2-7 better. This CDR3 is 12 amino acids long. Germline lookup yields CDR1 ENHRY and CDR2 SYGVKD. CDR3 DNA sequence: TGTGCCATCAGTAAGAGCTCCTACGAGCAGTACTTC. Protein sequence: CAISKSSYEQYF.

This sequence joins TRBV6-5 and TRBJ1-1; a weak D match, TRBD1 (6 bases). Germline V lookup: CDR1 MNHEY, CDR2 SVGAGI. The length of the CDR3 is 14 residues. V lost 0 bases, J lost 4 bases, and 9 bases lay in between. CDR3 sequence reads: CASSYSKGVTEAFF. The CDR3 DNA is TGTGCCAGCAGTTACTCGAAGGGGGTCACTGAAGCTTTCTTT.

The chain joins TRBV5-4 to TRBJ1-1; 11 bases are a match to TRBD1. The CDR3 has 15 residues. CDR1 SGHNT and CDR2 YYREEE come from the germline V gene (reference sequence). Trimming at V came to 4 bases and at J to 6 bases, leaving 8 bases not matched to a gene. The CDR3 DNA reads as TGTGCCAGCAGCCCGGAGGACAGGGGGCCCCCTGAAGCTTTCTTT. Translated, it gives CASSPEDRGPPEAFF.

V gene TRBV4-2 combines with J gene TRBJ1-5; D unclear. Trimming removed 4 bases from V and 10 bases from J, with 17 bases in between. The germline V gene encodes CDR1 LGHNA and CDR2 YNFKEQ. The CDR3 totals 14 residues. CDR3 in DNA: TGTGCCAGCAGCCGAGAAGATCTCGGGGAACCCCAGCATTTT. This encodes CASSREDLGEPQHF.

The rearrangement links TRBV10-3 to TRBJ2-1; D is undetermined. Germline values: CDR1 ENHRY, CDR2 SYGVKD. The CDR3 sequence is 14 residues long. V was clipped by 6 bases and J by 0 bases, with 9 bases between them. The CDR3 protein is CAISSRSSYNEQFF. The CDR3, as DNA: TGTGCCATCAGCAGTCGGAGCTCCTACAATGAGCAGTTCTTC.

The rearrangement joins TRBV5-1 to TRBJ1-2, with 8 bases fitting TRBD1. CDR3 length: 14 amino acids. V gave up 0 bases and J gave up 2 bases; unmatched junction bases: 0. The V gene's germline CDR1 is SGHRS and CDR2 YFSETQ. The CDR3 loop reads CASSLGDRNYGYTF. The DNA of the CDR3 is TGCGCCAGCAGCTTGGGGGACAGGAACTATGGCTACACCTTC.

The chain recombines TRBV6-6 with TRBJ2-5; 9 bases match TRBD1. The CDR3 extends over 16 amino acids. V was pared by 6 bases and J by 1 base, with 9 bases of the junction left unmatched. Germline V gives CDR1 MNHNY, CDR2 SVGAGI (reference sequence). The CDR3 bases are TGTGCCAGCAGACTACACCCGACAGGGGGCCAAGAGACCCAGTACTTC. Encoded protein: CASRLHPTGGQETQYF.

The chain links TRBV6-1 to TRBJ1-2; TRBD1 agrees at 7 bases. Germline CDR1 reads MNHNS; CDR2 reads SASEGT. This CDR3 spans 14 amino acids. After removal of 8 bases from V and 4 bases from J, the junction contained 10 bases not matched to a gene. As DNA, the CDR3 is TGTGCCAGCGGCCGACAGGGAGCTAGCTATGGCTACACCTTC. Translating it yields CASGRQGASYGYTF.

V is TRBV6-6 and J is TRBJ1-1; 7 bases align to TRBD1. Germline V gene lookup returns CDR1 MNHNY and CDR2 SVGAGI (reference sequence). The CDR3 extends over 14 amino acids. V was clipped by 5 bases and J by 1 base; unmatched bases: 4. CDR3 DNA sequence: TGTGCCAGCAGTGGCTGGGACAGGAACACTGAAGCTTTCTTT. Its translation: CASSGWDRNTEAFF.

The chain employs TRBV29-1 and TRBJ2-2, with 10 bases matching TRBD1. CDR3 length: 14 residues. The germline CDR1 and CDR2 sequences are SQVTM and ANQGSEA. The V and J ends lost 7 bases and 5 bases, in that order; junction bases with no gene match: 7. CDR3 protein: CSADRGRGTGELFF. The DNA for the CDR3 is TGCAGCGCAGACAGGGGGCGCGGTACCGGGGAGCTGTTTTTT.

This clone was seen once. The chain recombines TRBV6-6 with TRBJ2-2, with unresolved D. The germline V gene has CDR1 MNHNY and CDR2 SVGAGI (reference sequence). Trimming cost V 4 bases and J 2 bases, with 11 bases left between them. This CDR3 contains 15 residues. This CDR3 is CASSLTPVNTGELFF. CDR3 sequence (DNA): TGTGCCAGCAGTTTGACACCGGTCAACACCGGGGAGCTGTTTTTT.

The CDR3 here is CASSELLNRGNTEAFF. The CDR3 DNA is TGTGCCAGCAGTGAGTTACTAAACAGGGGCAACACTGAAGCTTTCTTT. This sequence joins TRBV6-1 and TRBJ1-1; 7 bases align to TRBD1. Germline V CDR1 and CDR2: MNHNS, SASEGT. CDR3 size: 16 residues. The V and J ends lost 3 bases and 2 bases, in that order; junction bases with no gene match: 9.

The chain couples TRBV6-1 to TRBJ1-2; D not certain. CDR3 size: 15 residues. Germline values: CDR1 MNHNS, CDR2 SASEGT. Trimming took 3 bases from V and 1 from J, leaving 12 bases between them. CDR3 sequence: CASSDRSALNYGYTF. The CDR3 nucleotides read TGTGCCAGCAGTGACAGGTCCGCGCTTAACTATGGCTACACCTTC.

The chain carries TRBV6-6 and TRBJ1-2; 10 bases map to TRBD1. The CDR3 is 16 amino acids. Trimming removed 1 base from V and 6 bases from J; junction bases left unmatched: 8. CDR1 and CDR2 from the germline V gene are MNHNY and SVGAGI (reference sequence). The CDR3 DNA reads TGTGCCAGCAGTTACTTAACCGGGACAGGGGAAAATGGCTACACCTTC. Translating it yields CASSYLTGTGENGYTF.

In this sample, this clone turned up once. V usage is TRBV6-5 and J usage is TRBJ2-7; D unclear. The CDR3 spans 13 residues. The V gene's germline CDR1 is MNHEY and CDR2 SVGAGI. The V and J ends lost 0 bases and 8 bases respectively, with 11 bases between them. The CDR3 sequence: CASSYSTRSQQYF. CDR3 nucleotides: TGTGCCAGCAGTTACTCGACAAGAAGCCAGCAGTACTTC.

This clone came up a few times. DNA for the CDR3: TGCGCCAGCAGCTTGGACTTCTACGAGCAGTACTTC. Translating it yields CASSLDFYEQYF. The chain combines TRBV5-1 with TRBJ2-7; D is ambiguous. The V gene lost 0 bases and the J gene lost 3 bases, with 4 bases spanning the gap. The CDR3 totals 12 residues. Germline-derived CDR1 and CDR2 are SGHRS and YFSETQ.

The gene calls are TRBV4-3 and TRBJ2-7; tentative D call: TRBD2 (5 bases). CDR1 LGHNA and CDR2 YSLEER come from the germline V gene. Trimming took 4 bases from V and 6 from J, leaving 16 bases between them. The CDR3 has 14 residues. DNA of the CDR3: TGCGCCAGCAGCCGAGGACTGGTCCGGGGCGAGCAGTACTTC. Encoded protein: CASSRGLVRGEQYF.